A single sample is the source of the 12 T cell receptor beta chains below, sequenced in a study of Ad26.COV2.S vaccination and SARS-CoV-2 variants. Treatment described: roughly 20 received Ad26.COV2.S at low or high dose, single or two shots; five or six received placebo; per-sample allocation not given. Samples analyzed were those drawn on day 63 after the first vaccine or placebo injection. Clones were sequenced by immunoSEQ multiplex PCR, and TCRdb holds only the in-frame ones, with some missing. The repertoire holds about 350,000 clones, with 70% to 90% as singletons. The sample was peripheral blood, taken in a trial of Ad26.COV2.S vaccine versus placebo. All receptors come from a person aged 18 to 59 who received the Ad26.COV2.S COVID-19 vaccine or a placebo.

This clone has a single count. The gene calls are TRBV11-3 and TRBJ2-2; D is undetermined. The CDR3 spans 14 residues. The V gene's germline CDR1 is SGHNT and CDR2 YENEEA. V dropped 4 bases and J dropped 3 bases, with 9 bases sitting between them. CDR3 bases: TGTGCCAGCAGCTCCCCAGACGACACCGGGGAGCTGTTTTTT. Protein: CASSSPDDTGELFF.

V is TRBV19 and J is TRBJ1-1, with D possibly being TRBD1 (6 bases). Germline V gene lookup returns CDR1 LNHDA and CDR2 SQIVND (reference sequence). V shed 7 bases and J shed 4 bases, with 19 bases lying between them. The CDR3 length is 15 residues. CDR3 coding DNA: TGTGCCAGTACCGAGACGATCAGGGGCCCCACTGAAGCTTTCTTT. Protein: CASTETIRGPTEAFF.

CDR3 amino acids: CASTPLGQDNQPQHF. In DNA form, the CDR3 reads TGTGCCAGTACCCCTTTGGGGCAAGACAATCAGCCCCAGCATTTT. This chain joins TRBV19 and TRBJ1-5; a weak D match, TRBD1 (5 bases). CDR3 length: 15 amino acids. Trimming cost V 7 bases and J 3 bases, with 16 bases left between them. CDR1 and CDR2 from the germline V gene are LNHDA and SQIVND (reference sequence).

This rearrangement joins TRBV4-3 to TRBJ1-2, with TRBD1 matching over 8 bases. CDR1 and CDR2 from the germline V gene are LGHNA and YSLEER. The CDR3 is 16 residues long. V was clipped by 4 bases and J by 8 bases; unmatched bases: 15. This CDR3 is CASSPAQGQGGGGYTF. In DNA, the CDR3 is TGCGCCAGCAGCCCAGCCCAAGGACAGGGAGGCGGCGGCTACACCTTC.

The chain links TRBV18 to TRBJ2-1; 9 bases map to TRBD1. Unmatched junction bases numbered 8, after V lost 11 bases and J lost 6 bases. This CDR3 has 13 residues. Looked up from germline, CDR1 is KGHSH and CDR2 is LQKENI. The CDR3 loop reads CASAGQGSNEQFF. The CDR3 DNA reads TGTGCCTCTGCGGGACAGGGAAGCAATGAGCAGTTCTTC.

The gene calls are TRBV6-2 or TRBV6-3 and TRBJ2-7; weak D call: TRBD1 (6 bases). V was trimmed by 6 bases and J by 2 bases, leaving 11 bases between them. Germline V gene sequence: CDR1 MNHEY, CDR2 SVGEGT. The CDR3 sequence is 13 residues long. This CDR3 is CASSKGQPYEQYF. In DNA, the CDR3 is TGTGCCAGCAGCAAAGGACAGCCCTACGAGCAGTACTTC.

This clone was observed once. The CDR3 DNA reads TGTGCCAGCAGACCCTACTTAAGCTCCTATAATTCACCCCTCCACTTT. Translation gives CASRPYLSSYNSPLHF. V is TRBV27 and J is TRBJ1-6; D is uncertain. The CDR3 consists of 16 residues. Per germline, CDR1 MNHEY and CDR2 SMNVEV (reference sequence). The V end was cut by 6 bases, the J end by 0 bases, with 12 bases between.

The chain is built from TRBV28 and TRBJ2-7; a weak D match, TRBD2 (5 bases). The CDR3 runs to 14 residues. Germline lookup yields CDR1 MDHEN and CDR2 SYDVKM. Trimming shortened V by 7 bases and J by 3 bases, and 16 bases separated the two germline ends. CDR3 coding DNA: TGTGCCAGCAACATCGGACGGACTTACTACGAGCAGTACTTC. Amino acid sequence: CASNIGRTYYEQYF.

This chain joins TRBV5-3 and TRBJ1-1; no reliable D call. TRBV5-3 is an ORF, and what it does is uncertain. CDR3 length equals 15 residues. Trimming pared 6 bases from V and 1 base from J, leaving 16 bases between. The CDR3 spells CARISSTRGNTEAFF. The CDR3 DNA is TGTGCCAGAATTTCCTCCACCCGGGGGAACACTGAAGCTTTCTTT.

The CDR3 coding sequence is TGCAGCGTTGCCCGTGGTCGTGCGGGCAACACTGAAGCTTTCTTT. It is translated as CSVARGRAGNTEAFF. The chain couples TRBV29-1 to TRBJ1-1; no reliable D call. V was shortened by 4 bases and J by 2 bases, with 17 bases between the two germline ends. CDR3 length: 15 residues. CDR1 and CDR2 from the germline V gene are SQVTM and ANQGSEA.

This clone was recorded a few times. The CDR3, as DNA: TGTGCCAGCTCAATGGGGGCAGGGGTCAACTACGAGCAGTACTTC. Protein sequence: CASSMGAGVNYEQYF. J is TRBJ2-7 and V is TRBV18; D is perhaps TRBD1 (6 bases). Germline V gene sequence: CDR1 KGHSH, CDR2 LQKENI. Trimming removed 5 bases from V and 3 bases from J, with 17 bases in between. This CDR3 has 15 amino acids.

The J gene is TRBJ1-2, the V gene TRBV19, with D possibly matching TRBD1 (5 bases). The V end was cut by 2 bases, the J end by 5 bases, with 6 bases between. CDR1 and CDR2 (germline): LNHDA, SQIVND (reference sequence). This CDR3 contains 12 residues. CDR3 bases: TGTGCCAGTAGTATACAGGGATATGGCTACACCTTC. It yields the protein CASSIQGYGYTF. The whole variable domain, filled in from reference TRBV19 and TRBJ1-2, reads DGGITQSPKYLFRKEGQNVTLSCEQNLNHDAMYWYRQDPGQGLRLIYYSQIVNDFQKGDIAEGYSVSREKKESFPLTVTSAQKNPTAFYLCASSIQGYGYTFGSGTRLTVV.